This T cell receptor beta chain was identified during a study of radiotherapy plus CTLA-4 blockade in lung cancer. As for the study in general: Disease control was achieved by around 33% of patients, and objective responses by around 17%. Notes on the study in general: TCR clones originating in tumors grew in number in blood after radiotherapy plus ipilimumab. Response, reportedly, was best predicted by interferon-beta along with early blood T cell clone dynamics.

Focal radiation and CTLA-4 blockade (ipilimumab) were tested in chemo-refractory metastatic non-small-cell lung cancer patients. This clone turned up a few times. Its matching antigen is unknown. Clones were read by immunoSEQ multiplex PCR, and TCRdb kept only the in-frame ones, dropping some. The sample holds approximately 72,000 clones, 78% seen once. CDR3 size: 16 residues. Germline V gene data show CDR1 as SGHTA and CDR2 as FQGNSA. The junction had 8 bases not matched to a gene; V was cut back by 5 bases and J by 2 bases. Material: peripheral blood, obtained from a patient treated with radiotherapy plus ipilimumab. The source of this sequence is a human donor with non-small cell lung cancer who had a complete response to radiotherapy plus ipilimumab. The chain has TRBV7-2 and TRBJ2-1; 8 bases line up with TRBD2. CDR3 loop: CASSTRPGLAYNEQFF. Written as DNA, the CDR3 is TGTGCCAGCAGCACAAGACCGGGACTAGCCTACAATGAGCAGTTCTTC.